These T cell receptor beta chains were read from a single sample in a study of human T cells and chemical hapten exposure. TCRdb re-derived calls from the RACE reads in MiXCR, one entry per CDR3 protein. The table has roughly 200,000 distinct CDR3 sequences, 20% to 25% seen once. The sequences come from whole blood, collected in connection with sensitization to the hapten diphenylcyclopropenone (DPC). The receptors shown here come from a woman aged 50 to 60 with alopecia areata. Some clones in this sample may be carry-over from other donors' samples. CDR3s leave out the opening cysteine and the closing phenylalanine or tryptophan. Each record gives: CDR3 protein, J gene, clone size, V gene. Where a row states a size, it is once, few, many or the class of an expanded clone; other rows omit it.

CDR3aa: ASSLTGGSLYEQY
j_gene: TRBJ2-7
abundance: NA
v_gene: TRBV6-5

CDR3aa: SALRDREDQPQH
j_gene: TRBJ1-5
abundance: NA
v_gene: TRBV20-1

CDR3aa: ASSLGTGSTDTQY
j_gene: TRBJ2-3
abundance: NA
v_gene: TRBV28

CDR3aa: AIRDLETQY
j_gene: TRBJ2-5
abundance: many
v_gene: TRBV10-3

CDR3aa: ASSPGPLLETQY
j_gene: TRBJ2-5
abundance: few
v_gene: TRBV4-2

CDR3aa: ASGSRLGGYNEQF
j_gene: TRBJ2-1
abundance: NA
v_gene: TRBV6-6

CDR3aa: ASSEFRAGSTDTQY
j_gene: TRBJ2-3
abundance: few
v_gene: TRBV25-1

CDR3aa: ASSYSGAGSSYNEQF
j_gene: TRBJ2-1
abundance: few
v_gene: TRBV6-5

CDR3aa: SVRLAGGLVPGELF
j_gene: TRBJ2-2
abundance: NA
v_gene: TRBV29-1

CDR3aa: ASSPTGLWRYGYT
j_gene: TRBJ1-2
abundance: NA
v_gene: TRBV3-1

CDR3aa: ASSLGWGRGTEAF
j_gene: TRBJ1-1
abundance: few
v_gene: TRBV5-1

CDR3aa: AGGNGVAGDTQY
j_gene: TRBJ2-3
abundance: few
v_gene: TRBV5-1

CDR3aa: SARPLGVGNEQF
j_gene: TRBJ2-1
abundance: NA
v_gene: TRBV20-1

CDR3aa: ASSLRPTAGIAEAF
j_gene: TRBJ1-1
abundance: NA
v_gene: TRBV5-1

CDR3aa: ASSLVMDGDTQY
j_gene: TRBJ2-3
abundance: NA
v_gene: TRBV11-1

CDR3aa: ASRVSDTQY
j_gene: TRBJ2-3
abundance: few
v_gene: TRBV12-3/TRBV12-4

CDR3aa: ASSSRDRGLETQY
j_gene: TRBJ2-5
abundance: few
v_gene: TRBV19

CDR3aa: AWKARNEQY
j_gene: TRBJ2-7
abundance: few
v_gene: TRBV30

CDR3aa: ASRPGLAGETQY
j_gene: TRBJ2-5
abundance: NA
v_gene: TRBV10-2

CDR3aa: SGMILQGREGYT
j_gene: TRBJ1-2
abundance: NA
v_gene: TRBV20-1

CDR3aa: ASSFVLHGAF
j_gene: TRBJ1-1
abundance: few
v_gene: TRBV12-3/TRBV12-4

CDR3aa: ASSIGGFSEKLF
j_gene: TRBJ1-4
abundance: few
v_gene: TRBV19

CDR3aa: ASSLDGKVYEQY
j_gene: TRBJ2-7
abundance: few
v_gene: TRBV28

CDR3aa: ASSGDTGGYYGYT
j_gene: TRBJ1-2
abundance: NA
v_gene: TRBV6-1

CDR3aa: SARLDRVQETQY
j_gene: TRBJ2-5
abundance: NA
v_gene: TRBV20-1

CDR3aa: SAGSPSSYEQY
j_gene: TRBJ2-7
abundance: few
v_gene: TRBV20-1

CDR3aa: ASSYWDKTQPQH
j_gene: TRBJ1-5
abundance: few
v_gene: TRBV6-2/TRBV6-3

CDR3aa: ASSQQGGQETQY
j_gene: TRBJ2-5
abundance: few
v_gene: TRBV2

CDR3aa: ASSESISGSSQETQY
j_gene: TRBJ2-5
abundance: NA
v_gene: TRBV10-2

CDR3aa: SASLKHLSYNEQF
j_gene: TRBJ2-1
abundance: few
v_gene: TRBV20-1

CDR3aa: ASSLEASGVPAYNEQF
j_gene: TRBJ2-1
abundance: few
v_gene: TRBV5-1

CDR3aa: SARDPGTNSPLH
j_gene: TRBJ1-6
abundance: NA
v_gene: TRBV20-1

CDR3aa: AISESPADSSYNEQF
j_gene: TRBJ2-1
abundance: few
v_gene: TRBV10-3

CDR3aa: AISELGQGSSYEQY
j_gene: TRBJ2-7
abundance: NA
v_gene: TRBV10-3

CDR3aa: ASSLSDEVFTSVEWDEQF
j_gene: TRBJ2-1
abundance: NA
v_gene: TRBV7-9

CDR3aa: ASSLARAGVSGEQF
j_gene: TRBJ2-1
abundance: NA
v_gene: TRBV5-1

CDR3aa: ASSLLLVNEQF
j_gene: TRBJ2-1
abundance: few
v_gene: TRBV2

CDR3aa: ASGREAVPEAF
j_gene: TRBJ1-1
abundance: few
v_gene: TRBV28

CDR3aa: SVVSGYT
j_gene: TRBJ1-2
abundance: many
v_gene: TRBV29-1

CDR3aa: ASSLAPVRAYEQY
j_gene: TRBJ2-7
abundance: NA
v_gene: TRBV5-1

CDR3aa: SARADRRVSPLH
j_gene: TRBJ1-6
abundance: few
v_gene: TRBV20-1

CDR3aa: ASSSTGLATLQETQY
j_gene: TRBJ2-5
abundance: NA
v_gene: TRBV5-1

CDR3aa: AISLGLAETQY
j_gene: TRBJ2-5
abundance: few
v_gene: TRBV10-3